This T cell receptor (beta chain) derives from a study of cytomegalovirus exposure and HLA in healthy donors. CDR1 SGHDT and CDR2 YYEEEE come from the germline V gene. Trimming cost V 2 bases and J 0 bases, with 9 bases left between them. The CDR3 extends over 15 amino acids. Remarks on this clone: Its antigen remains unidentified. The sample holds other DNA sequences that translate to the same CDR3.

Findings and limits, study-wide: There were some public TCRs occurring in many donors, but most TCR sequences were rare. A few V segments could not be told apart, such as TRBV6-2 and TRBV6-3, and were left out.

Primers included in the PCR were 60 Vbeta and 13 Jbeta primers. As handled by the study authors: Later, tens of millions of unique TCR beta chains were counted in an analysis, and roughly 11 million of them were shared. Using immunoSEQ multiplex PCR, the repertoire was profiled, and TCRdb retains in-frame clones only, with some absent. V, J and clone size reflect that table, while D and trimming were determined from the DNA. This sample has hundreds of thousands of clones, with 70% to 90% found just once. The chain uses TRBV5-6 and TRBJ1-3; maybe TRBD1 (5 bases). The receptor's source is a man aged 25 to 45 in good health and CMV-seronegative. The sequenced material came from PBMCs. This CDR3 reads CASSFMGLSGNTIYF. The CDR3 DNA reads TGTGCCAGCAGCTTTATGGGACTCTCTGGAAACACCATATATTTT.